Below are 24 T cell receptor beta chains sequenced from a single sample in a study of cytomegalovirus exposure and HLA in healthy donors. PCR involved 60 Vbeta and 13 Jbeta primers. Assay used: immunoSEQ multiplex PCR; TCRdb lists only in-frame clones, some missing. This table has under 200,000 clones, 68% appearing once. Sequenced: PBMCs. These receptors all come from a man aged 50 or older in good health and CMV-seronegative.

This chain joins TRBV10-2 and TRBJ2-7; 10 bases agree with TRBD2. The V and J ends lost 3 bases and 4 bases, in that order; junction bases with no gene match: 6. CDR1 is WSHSY and CDR2 is SAAADI in the germline V gene. The CDR3 runs 15 residues. The CDR3 reads CASSDSGGPQYEQYF. The CDR3 DNA reads TGCGCCAGCAGTGATAGCGGGGGGCCCCAATACGAGCAGTACTTC.

This clone appeared a single time. The chain is built from TRBV6-1 and TRBJ2-7; 7 nucleotides line up with TRBD1. The CDR3 totals 14 residues. CDR1 and CDR2 (germline): MNHNS, SASEGT. J gave up 3 bases and V 6 bases, and 8 bases lay outside the gene matches. CDR3 DNA: TGTGCCAGCAGGCGACAGGGTAGTGGCTACGAGCAGTACTTC. It encodes CASRRQGSGYEQYF.

The rearrangement joins TRBV1 to TRBJ2-5; no DNA check was done on the table's D call, TRBD2. TRBV1 is termed a pseudogene. The CDR3 has 12 residues. The CDR3 reads CTSSQERETQYF. The CDR3 DNA follows: TGCACCAGCAGCCAAGAGCGAGAGACCCAGTACTTC.

The chain couples TRBV4-1 to TRBJ1-1; tentatively, D is TRBD1 (5 bases). Germline assignment: CDR1 MGHRA and CDR2 YSYEKL. Trimming removed 1 base from V and 5 bases from J, with 8 bases in between. The CDR3 runs to 13 residues. The CDR3 bases are TGCGCCAGCAGCCAAGTGGGGGGAACTGAAGCTTTCTTT. It specifies CASSQVGGTEAFF.

The chain combines TRBV5-1 with TRBJ2-3, with 7 bases lining up with TRBD2. V dropped 1 base and J dropped 0; count of bases not matched to a gene: 5. The CDR3 runs 16 residues. Germline CDR1 reads SGHRS; CDR2 reads YFSETQ. In nucleotides, the CDR3 is TGCGCCAGCAGCTTGTTAGGGCGGGGGAGCACAGATACGCAGTATTTT. This translates into CASSLLGRGSTDTQYF.

The CDR3 loop reads CSVVGTSVSSYEQYF. The DNA of the CDR3 is TGCAGCGTTGTCGGGACTAGCGTCTCCTCCTACGAGCAGTACTTC. The chain is built from TRBV29-1 and TRBJ2-7, with 10 bases that match TRBD2. V shed 4 bases and J 0 bases; nucleotides not matched to a gene: 6. The germline V gene has CDR1 SQVTM and CDR2 ANQGSEA. There are 15 residues in the CDR3.

The chain uses TRBV28 and TRBJ1-1; 10 bases match TRBD1. Germline CDR1 and CDR2: MDHEN and SYDVKM. V shed 4 bases, J shed 7 bases, and the junction held 9 bases outside the gene matches. This CDR3 contains 15 residues. This chain's CDR3 is CASSSQGQGKDEAFF. The CDR3 DNA reads as TGTGCCAGCAGTTCCCAGGGACAGGGGAAGGATGAAGCTTTCTTT.

This clone occurred a few times. The V gene is TRBV14, the J gene TRBJ2-3; D is perhaps TRBD2 (7 bases). Germline V gene lookup returns CDR1 SGHDN and CDR2 FVKESK. There are 13 residues in the CDR3. V shed 1 base and J shed 6 bases, with 8 bases lying between them. This CDR3 is CASSQGGGDTQYF. CDR3 sequence (DNA): TGTGCCAGCAGCCAAGGGGGGGGCGATACGCAGTATTTT.

The chain links TRBV7-9 to TRBJ2-4; D is uncertain. Germline CDR1 is SEHNR and CDR2 is FQNEAQ (reference sequence). V lost 2 bases and J 0 bases, leaving 5 bases between the germline ends. The CDR3 covers 14 residues. The CDR3 DNA reads as TGTGCCAGCAGCTTAATCCAAGCCAAAAACATTCAGTACTTC. Translating gives CASSLIQAKNIQYF.

The chain employs TRBV5-1 and TRBJ2-3, with a possible D match to TRBD2 (6 bases). Trimming took off 1 base at V and 7 bases at J, with 31 bases between the two ends. Germline lookup yields CDR1 SGHRS and CDR2 YFSETQ. The CDR3 sequence is 20 residues long. Written as DNA, the CDR3 is TGCGCCAGCAGCTTGTCGAGCGGGCCTCTGCCCAGCGGCTCGGGGTATACGCAGTATTTT. Protein sequence: CASSLSSGPLPSGSGYTQYF.

There are a few counts of this clone. The chain recombines TRBV28 with TRBJ2-7; 9 nucleotides agree with TRBD1. The CDR3 totals 14 residues. Germline CDR1 is MDHEN and CDR2 is SYDVKM. J gave up 1 base and V 5 bases, and 3 bases lay outside the gene matches. CDR3 region: CASSPGQGSYEQYF. The CDR3 DNA reads TGTGCCAGCAGTCCAGGACAGGGGTCCTACGAGCAGTACTTC.

The CDR3 DNA is TGCGCCAGCAGCTTGGACAGGGAAACAGATACGCAGTATTTT. This codes for CASSLDRETDTQYF. The chain has TRBV5-1 and TRBJ2-3, with D possibly being TRBD1 (6 bases). Germline V lookup: CDR1 SGHRS, CDR2 YFSETQ. This CDR3 is 14 amino acids long. Between the trimmed V and J ends, which lost 0 bases and 3 bases, there was a span of 8 bases. The variable domain in full, with the rest retrieved from reference TRBV5-1 and TRBJ2-3, is KAGVTQTPRYLIKTRGQQVTLSCSPISGHRSVSWYQQTPGQGLQFLFEYFSETQRNKGNFPGRFSGRQFSNSRSEMNVSTLELGDSALYLCASSLDRETDTQYFGPGTRLTVL.

The V call is TRBV15, the J call TRBJ2-5, with a weak D call TRBD2 (5 bases). V lost 3 bases and J lost 3, with 11 bases in between. Per the germline V gene, CDR1 is LNHNV and CDR2 is YYDKDF (reference sequence). The length of the CDR3 is 14 residues. Here the CDR3 reads CATSSGGQEETQYF. The CDR3, as DNA: TGTGCCACCAGCAGCGGAGGTCAGGAAGAGACCCAGTACTTC.

This chain links TRBV6-5 with TRBJ2-1, with D maybe TRBD2 (6 bases). The CDR3 contains 15 residues. From germline, CDR1 is MNHEY and CDR2 SVGAGI. V lost 2 bases, J lost 5 bases, and 13 bases lay in between. CDR3 nucleotides: TGTGCCAGCAGTTACGAGGACTATCCCAACAATGAGCAGTTCTTC. Protein product: CASSYEDYPNNEQFF.

The chain carries TRBV21-1 and TRBJ2-4; TRBD1 is the table's D call and was not checked against the DNA. TRBV21-1 is a pseudogene locus. CDR3 length: 16 residues. The CDR3 loop reads CASNTQRDRRKNIQYF. The DNA of the CDR3 is TGTGCCAGCAATACTCAGCGGGACAGGCGCAAAAACATTCAGTACTTC.

The chain is built from TRBV6-6 and TRBJ2-1, with no clear D. Germline-derived CDR1 and CDR2 are MNHNY and SVGAGI (reference sequence). V was pared by 6 bases and J by 6 bases, with 9 bases between. CDR3 length: 12 residues. CDR3 sequence: CASSPPLNEQFF. In nucleotides, the CDR3 is TGTGCCAGCAGCCCCCCCCTCAATGAGCAGTTCTTC.

This clone was detected a few times. This chain joins TRBV5-1 and TRBJ2-7; 7 bases are a match to TRBD1. This CDR3 comprises 15 residues. Germline V gives CDR1 SGHRS, CDR2 YFSETQ. The junction had 6 bases not matched to a gene; V was cut back by 0 bases and J by 3 bases. The CDR3 loop is CASSLGDSEIYEQYF. The CDR3 region has the DNA TGCGCCAGCAGCTTGGGGGACAGTGAAATCTACGAGCAGTACTTC.

The chain employs TRBV5-5 and TRBJ1-6; tentative D call: TRBD1 (6 bases). The length of the CDR3 is 15 residues. CDR1 SGHKS and CDR2 YYEKEE come from the germline V gene (reference sequence). The V and J ends lost 4 bases and 5 bases respectively, with 13 bases between them. In DNA, the CDR3 is TGTGCCAGCAGCAGCCGGGACACCGATAATTCACCCCTCCACTTT. Translated, it gives CASSSRDTDNSPLHF.

This chain joins TRBV2 and TRBJ2-7; the match to TRBD1 covers 8 bases. This CDR3 comprises 14 residues. Germline lookup yields CDR1 SNHLY and CDR2 FYNNEI. V lost 5 bases, J lost 1 base, and 4 bases stayed unmatched. CDR3 DNA sequence: TGTGCCAGCAGTACCGGGACAGGTTCCTACGAGCAGTACTTC. Protein: CASSTGTGSYEQYF.

V is TRBV5-1 and J is TRBJ1-5; perhaps TRBD1 as D (6 bases). V dropped 5 bases and J dropped 0 bases, with 21 bases sitting between them. Germline V CDR1 and CDR2: SGHRS, YFSETQ. The CDR3 consists of 18 residues. The CDR3 sequence is CASSLRPQGSYSNQPQHF. The CDR3 bases are TGCGCCAGCAGTCTTCGACCTCAGGGGTCGTATAGCAATCAGCCCCAGCATTTT.

In its sample, this clone was seen a few times. In the same sample, other DNA sequences code for this CDR3. The chain uses TRBV4-2 and TRBJ1-3; D is possibly TRBD1 (6 bases). V lost 4 bases to trimming and J lost 0 bases, with 10 bases between them. CDR1 and CDR2 (germline): LGHNA, YNFKEQ. The CDR3 runs to 15 residues. The CDR3 nucleotides read TGTGCCAGCAGCCCTTGGACAGCCTCTGGAAACACCATATATTTT. The encoded protein is CASSPWTASGNTIYF.

This clone was counted once. The chain combines TRBV5-1 with TRBJ2-7; tentatively, D is TRBD1 (5 bases). The CDR3 contains 12 residues. Looked up from germline, CDR1 is SGHRS and CDR2 is YFSETQ. V was pared by 0 bases and J by 12 bases, with 13 bases between. The CDR3 reads CASSLDFRERYF. The CDR3 coding sequence is TGCGCCAGCAGCTTGGATTTCAGGGAAAGGTACTTC.

The sample holds one count of this clone. The chain joins TRBV10-3 to TRBJ1-3; D uncertain. Germline values: CDR1 ENHRY, CDR2 SYGVKD. Trimming pared 0 bases from V and 0 bases from J, leaving 12 bases between. The length of the CDR3 is 17 residues. CDR3 coding DNA: TGTGCCATCAGTGAGTCGGTCGGACTGCCCTCTGGAAACACCATATATTTT. Translating it yields CAISESVGLPSGNTIYF.

The chain combines TRBV6-6 with TRBJ1-4, with D unclear. V shed 0 bases and J shed 7 bases, with 15 bases lying between them. Germline assignment: CDR1 MNHNY and CDR2 SVGAGI (reference sequence). The CDR3 covers 16 residues. The CDR3 region has the DNA TGTGCCAGCAGTTACTCGGCGAGGGCTGTAGGTGAAAAACTGTTTTTT. Residues: CASSYSARAVGEKLFF.